A single sample gave rise to the 21 T cell receptor beta chains below, sequenced in a study of T cell responses to AZD1222 COVID-19 vaccine. TCRdb's copy holds only in-frame clones and misses some; the assay was immunoSEQ multiplex PCR. The sample lists fewer than 200,000 clones; 92% were seen once. Sequenced material: peripheral blood, taken on day 0 of AZD1222 vaccination. The receptors shown here come from an adult in good health.

Only one count was recorded for this clone. J is TRBJ2-2 and V is TRBV6-5; possible D gene TRBD2, 5 bases. Trimming stripped 0 bases from V and 7 bases from J, with 12 bases between. The CDR3 runs to 15 residues. CDR1 is MNHEY, CDR2 SVGAGI, per germline. The CDR3 reads CASSYSLSSNGELFF. CDR3 in DNA: TGTGCCAGCAGTTACTCTCTTTCTAGCAACGGGGAGCTGTTTTTT.

J is TRBJ2-1 and V is TRBV6-4; 13 bases match TRBD2. The CDR3 spans 13 residues. CDR1 MRHNA and CDR2 SNTAGT come from the germline V gene. V lost 8 bases, J lost 12 bases, and 7 bases stayed unmatched. CDR3 nucleotide sequence: TGTGCCAGCGGGCGACTAGCGGGGGGCGTGCAGTTCTTC. Translating it yields CASGRLAGGVQFF.

The chain links TRBV7-2 to TRBJ1-2; D may be TRBD1 (5 bases). Germline CDR1 is SGHTA and CDR2 is FQGNSA. V was pared by 2 bases and J by 8 bases, with 18 bases between. CDR3 length: 15 amino acids. CDR3 protein: CASSLSAGYFQGYTF. DNA of the CDR3: TGTGCCAGCAGCTTATCGGCAGGGTACTTTCAGGGCTACACCTTC.

J is TRBJ1-2 and V is TRBV6-5; D uncertain. V lost 6 bases to trimming and J lost 5 bases, with 4 bases between them. Looked up from germline, CDR1 is MNHEY and CDR2 is SVGAGI. There are 10 residues in the CDR3. CDR3 DNA: TGTGCCAGCAGCCGTTATGGCTACACCTTC. Protein sequence: CASSRYGYTF.

The V and J genes are TRBV15 and TRBJ1-5; 10 nucleotides line up with TRBD1. J gave up 0 bases and V 2 bases, and 10 bases lay outside the gene matches. The CDR3 consists of 19 residues. CDR1 and CDR2 (germline): LNHNV, YYDKDF (reference sequence). The CDR3 here is CATSRSPGQGFYSNQPQHF. CDR3 nucleotides: TGTGCCACCAGCAGATCCCCGGGACAGGGGTTTTATAGCAATCAGCCCCAGCATTTT.

This chain links TRBV20-1 with TRBJ1-5, with 7 positions matching TRBD1. The CDR3 consists of 16 residues. J was trimmed by 5 bases and V by 3 bases; bases with no gene match: 13. Germline CDR1 is DFQATT and CDR2 is SNEGSKA (reference sequence). The DNA of the CDR3 is TGCAGTGCTAGTCCGGCAGGGGGACACCTTGATCAGCCCCAGCATTTT. This gives the protein CSASPAGGHLDQPQHF.

The chain is built from TRBV24-1 and TRBJ2-3, with D possibly TRBD2 on 6 matching bases. The CDR3 runs 17 residues. V shed 3 bases and J shed 4 bases, with 19 bases lying between them. From germline, CDR1 is KGHDR and CDR2 SFDVKD. Here the CDR3 DNA reads TGTGCCACCAGTGATGCAAAAACTAGCAGTGTGTCAGATACGCAGTATTTT. This sequence encodes CATSDAKTSSVSDTQYF.

CDR3 residues: CASSYSLPGNTGELFF. The DNA for the CDR3 is TGTGCCAGCAGTTACTCGCTACCGGGGAACACCGGGGAGCTGTTTTTT. V gene TRBV6-2 or TRBV6-3 combines with J gene TRBJ2-2; no reliable D call. Germline V lookup: CDR1 MNHEY, CDR2 SVGEGT. This CDR3 spans 16 amino acids. Trimming removed 0 bases at V and 1 base at J, with 9 bases between.

The CDR3 spells CASSVAGGPSYEQYF. Here the CDR3 DNA reads TGTGCCAGTAGTGTAGCGGGAGGACCCTCCTACGAGCAGTACTTC. The rearrangement links TRBV19 to TRBJ2-7, with TRBD2 identical over 10 bases. The ends lost 5 bases at V and 0 bases at J; junction bases unmatched: 4. The CDR3 loop spans 15 amino acids. Looked up from germline, CDR1 is LNHDA and CDR2 is SQIVND (reference sequence).

The chain recombines TRBV11-2 with TRBJ1-1; D remains unclear. V lost 0 bases to trimming and J lost 6 bases, with 14 bases between them. Germline V gene sequence: CDR1 SGHAT, CDR2 FQNNGV. The CDR3 covers 15 residues. The CDR3 loop reads CASSLDRVGSAEAFF. The CDR3 nucleotides read TGTGCCAGCAGCTTAGATCGGGTGGGGTCGGCTGAAGCTTTCTTT.

V and J are TRBV2 and TRBJ2-5, with 9 bases fitting TRBD2. Germline values: CDR1 SNHLY, CDR2 FYNNEI. This CDR3 is built from 15 residues. J lost 2 bases, V lost 3 bases, and 4 bases had no gene match. CDR3 sequence reads: CASSEERGEQETQYF. The CDR3 region has the DNA TGTGCCAGCAGTGAGGAGCGGGGGGAACAAGAGACCCAGTACTTC. Full variable domain (missing parts from reference TRBV2 and TRBJ2-5): EPEVTQTPSHQVTQMGQEVILRCVPISNHLYFYWYRQILGQKVEFLVSFYNNEISEKSEIFDDQFSVERPDGSNFTLKIRSTKLEDSAMYFCASSEERGEQETQYFGPGTRLLVL.

The chain couples TRBV5-1 to TRBJ2-7; 7 nucleotides match TRBD2. Germline lookup yields CDR1 SGHRS and CDR2 YFSETQ. The CDR3 totals 14 residues. Trimming removed 2 bases from V and 4 bases from J; junction bases left unmatched: 6. The CDR3 nucleotides are TGCGCCAGCAGCTTAAGTCGGGGGGTGTACGAGCAGTACTTC. It is translated as CASSLSRGVYEQYF.

The rearrangement uses TRBV6-5 and TRBJ2-7; D may correspond to TRBD1 or TRBD2 (5 bases each). The V and J ends lost 7 bases and 7 bases respectively, with 20 bases between them. The CDR3 consists of 14 residues. Germline V gene sequence: CDR1 MNHEY, CDR2 SVGAGI. DNA for the CDR3: TGTGCCAGCAAACTCCAGGGACCCTCAGAAGAGCAGTACTTC. It is translated as CASKLQGPSEEQYF.

The chain employs TRBV9 and TRBJ2-7; 8 bases line up with TRBD1. The germline V gene encodes CDR1 SGDLS and CDR2 YYNGEE. After removal of 0 bases from V and 7 bases from J, the junction contained 6 bases not matched to a gene. This CDR3 has 14 residues. CDR3 amino acids: CASSVEGRGREQYF. The CDR3 DNA reads TGTGCCAGCAGCGTAGAAGGCAGGGGGCGAGAGCAGTACTTC.

The genes are TRBV7-9 and TRBJ2-7; the match to TRBD1 covers 7 bases. CDR3 size: 13 residues. Germline-derived CDR1 and CDR2 are SEHNR and FQNEAQ (reference sequence). Germline trimming cut 6 bases from V and 1 base from J; bases unmatched to any gene: 3. The CDR3 sequence: CASSQGQSYEQYF. Written as DNA, the CDR3 is TGTGCCAGCAGTCAGGGACAGTCCTACGAGCAGTACTTC. Filled out from reference TRBV7-9 and TRBJ2-7, the complete variable domain reads DTGVSQNPRHKITKRGQNVTFRCDPISEHNRLYWYRQTLGQGPEFLTYFQNEAQLEKSRLLSDRFSAERPKGSFSTLEIQRTEQGDSAMYLCASSQGQSYEQYFGPGTRLTVT.

A single count supports this clone. The V call is TRBV3-1 (or the pseudogene TRBV3-2), the J call TRBJ1-6, with D possibly TRBD1 on 5 matching bases. Germline-derived CDR1 and CDR2 are LGHDT and YNNKEL (reference sequence). This CDR3 is built from 14 residues. The germline V and J ends were trimmed by 3 bases and 6 bases, with 9 bases remaining between them. CDR3 protein: CASSHSRVNSPLHF. In DNA form, the CDR3 reads TGTGCCAGCAGCCATAGCAGGGTTAATTCACCCCTCCACTTT.

V gene TRBV4-2 combines with J gene TRBJ1-6, with 7 bases that match TRBD1. There are 15 residues in the CDR3. Germline trimming cut 1 base from V and 5 bases from J; bases unmatched to any gene: 2. Germline CDR1 reads LGHNA; CDR2 reads YNFKEQ. The CDR3 spells CASSQGQGDNSPLHF. The CDR3 DNA is TGTGCCAGCAGCCAAGGGCAGGGGGATAATTCACCCCTCCACTTT.

V is TRBV6-5 and J is TRBJ1-5; no clear D. The CDR3 spans 12 residues. V lost 8 bases, J lost 0 bases, and 5 bases lay in between. Germline CDR1 and CDR2: MNHEY and SVGAGI. CDR3 sequence (DNA): TGTGCCAGCCCTATTAGCAATCAGCCCCAGCATTTT. Encoded protein: CASPISNQPQHF.

The gene calls are TRBV7-8 and TRBJ1-1; TRBD1 matches 9 bases. The length of the CDR3 is 17 residues. The V segment lost 0 bases and the J segment 2 bases; nucleotides outside the gene matches: 7. The germline V gene encodes CDR1 SGHVS and CDR2 FQNEAQ. The CDR3 coding sequence is TGTGCCAGCAGCTTAGCGGGGTCGGGACAGGGAAACACTGAAGCTTTCTTT. It is translated as CASSLAGSGQGNTEAFF.

This clone was seen once. The rearrangement joins TRBV19 to TRBJ1-4; D remains ambiguous. Trimming took off 4 bases at V and 2 bases at J, with 14 bases between the two ends. This CDR3 region has 16 residues. Germline V gene sequence: CDR1 LNHDA, CDR2 SQIVND (reference sequence). The CDR3 here is CASSRKKGSTNEKLFF. In nucleotides, the CDR3 is TGTGCCAGTAGTAGGAAAAAGGGTAGTACTAATGAAAAACTGTTTTTT.

J is TRBJ2-7 and V is TRBV6-5, with TRBD2 matching 10 bases. The length of the CDR3 is 14 residues. Germline V CDR1 and CDR2: MNHEY, SVGAGI. Germline trimming cut 2 bases from V and 5 bases from J; bases unmatched to any gene: 3. The CDR3 sequence: CASSYGLAGDEQYF. CDR3 nucleotides: TGTGCCAGCAGTTACGGGCTAGCGGGAGACGAGCAGTACTTC.